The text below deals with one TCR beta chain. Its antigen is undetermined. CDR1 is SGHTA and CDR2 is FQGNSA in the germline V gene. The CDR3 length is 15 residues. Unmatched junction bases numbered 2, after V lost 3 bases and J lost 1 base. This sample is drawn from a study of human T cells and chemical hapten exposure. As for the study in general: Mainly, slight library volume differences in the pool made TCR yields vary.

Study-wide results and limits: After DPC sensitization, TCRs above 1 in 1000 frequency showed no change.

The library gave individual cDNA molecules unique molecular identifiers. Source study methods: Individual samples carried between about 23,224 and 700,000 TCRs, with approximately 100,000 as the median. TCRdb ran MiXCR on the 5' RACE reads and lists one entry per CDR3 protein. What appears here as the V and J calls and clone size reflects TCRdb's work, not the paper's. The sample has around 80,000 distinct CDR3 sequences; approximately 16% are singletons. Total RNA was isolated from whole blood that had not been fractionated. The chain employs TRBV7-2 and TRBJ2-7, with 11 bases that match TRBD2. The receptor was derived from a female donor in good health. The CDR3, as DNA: TGTGCCAGCAGCTTCCGACTAGCGGGGTCCTACGAGCAGTACTTC. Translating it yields CASSFRLAGSYEQYF. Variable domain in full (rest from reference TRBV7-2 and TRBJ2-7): GAGVSQSPSNKVTEKGKDVELRCDPISGHTALYWYRQSLGQGLEFLIYFQGNSAPDKSGLPSDRFSAERTGGSVSTLTIQRTQQEDSAVYLCASSFRLAGSYEQYFGPGTRLTVT.